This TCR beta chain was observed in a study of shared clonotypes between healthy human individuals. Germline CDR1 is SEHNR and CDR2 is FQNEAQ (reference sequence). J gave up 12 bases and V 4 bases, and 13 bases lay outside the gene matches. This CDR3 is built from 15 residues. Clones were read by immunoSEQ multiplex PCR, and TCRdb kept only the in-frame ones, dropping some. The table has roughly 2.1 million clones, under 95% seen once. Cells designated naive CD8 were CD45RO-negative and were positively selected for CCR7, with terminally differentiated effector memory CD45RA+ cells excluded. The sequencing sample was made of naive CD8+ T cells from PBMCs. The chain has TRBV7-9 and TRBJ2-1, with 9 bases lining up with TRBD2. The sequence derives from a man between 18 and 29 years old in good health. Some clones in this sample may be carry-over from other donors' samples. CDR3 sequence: CASSSLLAGGLRQFF. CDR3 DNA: TGTGCCAGCAGCTCATTACTAGCGGGTGGTCTTCGGCAGTTCTTC. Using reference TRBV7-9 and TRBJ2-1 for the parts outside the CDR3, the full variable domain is DTGVSQNPRHKITKRGQNVTFRCDPISEHNRLYWYRQTLGQGPEFLTYFQNEAQLEKSRLLSDRFSAERPKGSFSTLEIQRTEQGDSAMYLCASSSLLAGGLRQFFGPGTRLTVL.